These 16 T cell receptor beta chains were sequenced from one sample in a study of blood T cell repertoires in COVID-19. Libraries were prepared by immunoSEQ multiplex PCR; TCRdb keeps only in-frame clonotypes and omits some of them. The sample records 85,000 to 130,000 clones, 82% being singletons. The material sequenced was peripheral blood. These receptors were obtained from a man in his 60s with acute or convalescent COVID-19.

This chain's CDR3 is CASSWGQGNQPQHF. CDR3 DNA sequence: TGTGCCAGCAGTTGGGGACAGGGGAATCAGCCCCAGCATTTT. The J gene is TRBJ1-5, the V gene TRBV6-2 or TRBV6-3, with TRBD1 identical over 10 bases. The J segment lost 4 bases and the V segment lost 4 bases, leaving 1 base of the junction unmatched. This CDR3 has 14 residues. CDR1 MNHEY and CDR2 SVGEGT come from the germline V gene.

The chain links TRBV11-2 to TRBJ2-2; 10 bases are shared with TRBD2. The V gene's germline CDR1 is SGHAT and CDR2 FQNNGV. The ends lost 0 bases at V and 4 bases at J; junction bases unmatched: 14. The CDR3 extends over 20 amino acids. The CDR3 region has the DNA TGTGCCAGCAGCTTAGATATCGGGGGTCTAGCGGGAGAGTTCACCGGGGAGCTGTTTTTT. This translates into CASSLDIGGLAGEFTGELFF.

V is TRBV7-3 and J is TRBJ2-2; TRBD2 matches 7 bases. The CDR3 is 14 residues long. V trimming: 5 bases; J trimming: 2 bases; junction bases outside the gene matches: 2. Germline-derived CDR1 and CDR2 are SGHTA and FQGTGA. The CDR3 bases are TGTGCCAGCAGCCGGGACTACAACACCGGGGAGCTGTTTTTT. Translated, it gives CASSRDYNTGELFF.

The rearrangement links TRBV3-1 (or the pseudogene TRBV3-2) to TRBJ1-1; 11 bases line up with TRBD1. V gave up 0 bases and J gave up 1 base; unmatched junction bases: 7. CDR3 length: 18 residues. Germline CDR1 is LGHDT and CDR2 is YNNKEL (reference sequence). The CDR3 reads CASSQDGQGAAGNTEAFF. The CDR3 DNA is TGTGCCAGCAGCCAAGACGGACAGGGGGCCGCAGGGAACACTGAAGCTTTCTTT.

Only one count was recorded for this clone. The chain uses TRBV6-1 and TRBJ1-2, with unresolved D. This CDR3 region has 11 residues. CDR1 and CDR2 from the germline V gene are MNHNS and SASEGT. V shed 2 bases and J shed 5 bases, with 3 bases lying between them. The CDR3 loop is CASSERYGYTF. The CDR3 nucleotides are TGTGCCAGCAGTGAACGGTATGGCTACACCTTC.

The chain carries TRBV11-2 and TRBJ2-7; 8 bases align to TRBD1. V lost 0 bases, J lost 3 bases, and 4 bases stayed unmatched. Germline CDR1 SGHAT, CDR2 FQNNGV. CDR3 length: 15 residues. CDR3 region: CASSLDFRGLYEQYF. In DNA form, the CDR3 reads TGTGCCAGCAGCTTAGACTTCAGGGGGCTCTACGAGCAGTACTTC.

A few counts support this clone. The rearrangement uses TRBV7-8 and TRBJ2-5; D may be TRBD1 (5 bases). The CDR3 runs 11 residues. The V gene's germline CDR1 is SGHVS and CDR2 FQNEAQ. The V gene lost 5 bases and the J gene lost 7 bases, with 8 bases spanning the gap. The DNA for the CDR3 is TGTGCCAGCAGCCCAGGGTGGACCCAGTACTTC. It yields the protein CASSPGWTQYF.

This clone occurred a few times. The rearrangement uses TRBV10-1 and TRBJ2-1; perhaps TRBD2 as D (5 bases). The CDR3 has 15 residues. V was pared by 3 bases and J by 0 bases, with 9 bases between. In germline, CDR1 is WNHNN, CDR2 SYGVQD (reference sequence). DNA of the CDR3: TGCGCCAGCAGTGAAAGCGGCAGCTCCTACAATGAGCAGTTCTTC. As protein: CASSESGSSYNEQFF.

This chain links TRBV7-2 with TRBJ2-3, with a weak D call TRBD1 (6 bases). V was pared by 9 bases and J by 6 bases, with 10 bases between. The CDR3 covers 11 residues. The V gene's germline CDR1 is SGHTA and CDR2 FQGNSA. For the CDR3, the DNA is TGTGCCAGTACAGGGTCCGATACGCAGTATTTT. Protein sequence: CASTGSDTQYF.

In this sample, this clone turned up a few times. This chain joins TRBV9 and TRBJ1-6; no clear D. CDR1 and CDR2 (germline): SGDLS, YYNGEE. With 0 bases removed from V and 7 bases from J, the gap between germline ends came to 14 bases. This CDR3 is 16 amino acids long. The DNA of the CDR3 is TGTGCCAGCAGCGTAGATGCGGGGAAAACCAATTCACCCCTCCACTTT. This translates into CASSVDAGKTNSPLHF.

The chain uses TRBV4-3 and TRBJ2-5; 8 bases are a match to TRBD2. Germline lookup yields CDR1 LGHNA and CDR2 YSLEER. This CDR3 is 14 amino acids long. Unmatched junction bases numbered 3, after V lost 2 bases and J lost 4 bases. The CDR3 spells CASSQKSGRETQYF. DNA for the CDR3: TGCGCCAGCAGCCAAAAAAGCGGGAGAGAGACCCAGTACTTC.

The rearrangement joins TRBV5-1 to TRBJ2-2, with TRBD1 matching 7 bases. With V trimmed by 3 bases and J by 6 bases, 8 bases remained unmatched. Germline V gene sequence: CDR1 SGHRS, CDR2 YFSETQ. The CDR3 length is 15 residues. The CDR3: CASSSGQRLAGELFF. CDR3 DNA sequence: TGCGCCAGCAGCTCGGGACAGAGGTTAGCCGGGGAGCTGTTTTTT.

About this clone: One end of the junction is discordant with germline, which a read error may explain. The chain combines TRBV30 with TRBJ2-4, with a possible D match to TRBD2 (6 bases). The CDR3 is made up of 12 amino acids. Germline V lookup: CDR1 GTSNPN, CDR2 SVGIG (reference sequence). The CDR3 DNA reads TGTGCCTGGAGTCCGACCGGGACTCCCAGGAATTTC. It yields the protein CAWSPTGTPRNF.

This clone turned up a few times. J is TRBJ1-2 and V is TRBV28, with D possibly matching TRBD1 (6 bases). Germline V gene lookup returns CDR1 MDHEN and CDR2 SYDVKM. This CDR3 region has 13 residues. V was clipped by 7 bases and J by 1 base, with 10 bases between them. The CDR3 nucleotides read TGTGCCAGCAACCCGGGACATAACTATGGCTACACCTTC. This codes for CASNPGHNYGYTF.

This clone was detected a few times. The chain couples TRBV7-9 to TRBJ1-6; TRBD1 might be the D (5 bases). V was trimmed by 5 bases and J by 6 bases, leaving 14 bases between them. This CDR3 contains 15 residues. CDR1 SEHNR and CDR2 FQNEAQ come from the germline V gene (reference sequence). CDR3 residues: CASSLSDSFNSPLHF. CDR3 sequence (DNA): TGTGCCAGCAGCCTCAGTGACAGTTTTAATTCACCCCTCCACTTT.

This clone was counted between two and nine times. This rearrangement joins TRBV6-4 to TRBJ1-2, with D possibly matching TRBD1 (6 bases). Germline V gene sequence: CDR1 MRHNA, CDR2 SNTAGT. CDR3 size: 16 residues. Trimming shortened V by 4 bases and J by 5 bases, and 20 bases separated the two germline ends. The DNA for the CDR3 is TGTGCCAGCAGTGCTATCCCCTCGACAGGCTGGTATGGCTACACCTTC. As protein: CASSAIPSTGWYGYTF.